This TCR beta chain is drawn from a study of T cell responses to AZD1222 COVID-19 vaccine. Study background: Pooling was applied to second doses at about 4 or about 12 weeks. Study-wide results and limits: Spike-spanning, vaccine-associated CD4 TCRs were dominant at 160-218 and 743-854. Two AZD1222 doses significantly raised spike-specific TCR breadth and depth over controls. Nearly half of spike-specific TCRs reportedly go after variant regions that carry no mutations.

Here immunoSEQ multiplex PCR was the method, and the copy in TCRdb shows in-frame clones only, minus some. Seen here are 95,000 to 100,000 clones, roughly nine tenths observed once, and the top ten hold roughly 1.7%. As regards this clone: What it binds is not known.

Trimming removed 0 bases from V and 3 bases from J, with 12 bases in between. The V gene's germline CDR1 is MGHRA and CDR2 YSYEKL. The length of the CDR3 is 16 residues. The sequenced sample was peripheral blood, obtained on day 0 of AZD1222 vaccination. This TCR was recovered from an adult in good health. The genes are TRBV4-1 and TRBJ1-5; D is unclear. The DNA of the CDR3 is TGCGCCAGCAGCCAAGAGGAGACAAGATTCAATCAGCCCCAGCATTTT. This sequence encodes CASSQEETRFNQPQHF.